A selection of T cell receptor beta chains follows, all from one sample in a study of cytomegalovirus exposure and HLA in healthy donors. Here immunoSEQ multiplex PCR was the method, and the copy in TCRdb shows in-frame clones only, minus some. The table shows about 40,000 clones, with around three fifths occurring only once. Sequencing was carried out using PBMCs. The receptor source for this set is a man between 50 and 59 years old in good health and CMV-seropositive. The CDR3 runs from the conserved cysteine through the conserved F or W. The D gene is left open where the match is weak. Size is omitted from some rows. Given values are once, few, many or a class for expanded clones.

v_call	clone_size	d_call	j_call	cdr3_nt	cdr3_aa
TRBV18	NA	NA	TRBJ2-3	TGTGCCAGCTCTTCGTCTAGCACAGATACGCAGTATTTT	CASSSSSTDTQYF
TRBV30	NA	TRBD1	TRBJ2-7	TGTGCCTGGAGTGTACCCCCTCCGGACAGGTTCTACGAGCAGTACTTC	CAWSVPPPDRFYEQYF
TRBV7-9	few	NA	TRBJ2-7	TGTGCCAGCAGCTTAGTTGAGTACGAGCAGTACTTC	CASSLVEYEQYF
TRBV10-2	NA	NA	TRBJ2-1	TGCGCCAGCACGGAGACAGGACCCTACAATGAGCAGTTCTTC	CASTETGPYNEQFF
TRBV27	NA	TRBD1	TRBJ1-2	TGTGCCAGCAGTCCAAGGACAGGGCTTTACACCTTC	CASSPRTGLYTF
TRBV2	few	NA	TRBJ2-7	TGTGCCAGCAGTGTACAGGGAAGGTCCTACGAGCAGTACTTC	CASSVQGRSYEQYF
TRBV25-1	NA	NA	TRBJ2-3	TGTGCCAGCGGGGCGGGGGCGGGGGATACGCAGTATTTT	CASGAGAGDTQYF
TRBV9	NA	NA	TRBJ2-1	TGTGCCAGCACCCCGAGGGAACCAGGGGATGAGCAGTTCTTC	CASTPREPGDEQFF
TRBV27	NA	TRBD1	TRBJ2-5	TGTGCCAGCAGTCCAAGGGACAGGGTAGGGGAGACCCAGTACTTC	CASSPRDRVGETQYF
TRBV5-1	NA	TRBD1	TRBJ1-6	TGCGCCAGCAGCTTGTGGGGACAGAGAGATTCACCCCTCCACTTT	CASSLWGQRDSPLHF
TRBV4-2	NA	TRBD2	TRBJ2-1	TGTGCCAGCAGCCAAGATACTAGCGGGGGGAATGAGCAGTTCTTC	CASSQDTSGGNEQFF
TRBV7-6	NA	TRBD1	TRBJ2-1	TGTGCCAGCAGCTTAGGGACAGGGCACAATGAGCAGTTCTTC	CASSLGTGHNEQFF
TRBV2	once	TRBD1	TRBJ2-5	TGTGCCAGCAGTGAAGCGGGGACAGGGAAAGAGACCCAGTACTTC	CASSEAGTGKETQYF
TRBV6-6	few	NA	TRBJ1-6	TGTGCCAGCAGTTACTCGTGGGAGGCCTATAATTCACCCCTCCACTTT	CASSYSWEAYNSPLHF
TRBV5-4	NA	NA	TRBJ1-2	TGTGCCAGCAGCTTGCTAGACAGCTATGGCTACACCTTC	CASSLLDSYGYTF
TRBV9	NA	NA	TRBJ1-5	TGTGCCAGCAGCGTAGCCGGGAATCAGCCCCAGCATTTT	CASSVAGNQPQHF
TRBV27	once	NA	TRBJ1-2	TGTGCCAGCATGGGGGGGCGTACCTATGGCTACACCTTC	CASMGGRTYGYTF
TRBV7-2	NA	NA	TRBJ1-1	TGTGCCAGCAGCTCATCTTTGAGCGAAGCTTTCTTT	CASSSSLSEAFF
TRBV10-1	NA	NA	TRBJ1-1	TGCGCCAGCAGTGAAACCAGGCCGCGTAGGAACACTGAAGCTTTCTTT	CASSETRPRRNTEAFF
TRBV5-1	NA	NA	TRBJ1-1	TGCGCCAGCAGCTCACTATCAACAGGGAACACTGAAGCTTTCTTT	CASSSLSTGNTEAFF
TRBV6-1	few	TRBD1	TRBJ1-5	TGTGCCAGCAGTCGGACAGGGGGGTACAATCAGCCCCAGCATTTT	CASSRTGGYNQPQHF
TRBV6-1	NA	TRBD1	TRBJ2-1	TGTGCCAGCAGTGAAGGACAGGGCTCCTACAATGAGCAGTTCTTC	CASSEGQGSYNEQFF
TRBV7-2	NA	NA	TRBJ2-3	TGTGCCAGCAGCCTTACTAAACAGGGTACAGATACGCAGTATTTT	CASSLTKQGTDTQYF
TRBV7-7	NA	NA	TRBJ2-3	TGTGCCAGCAGCTTGGCAGGCAGCACAGATACGCAGTATTTT	CASSLAGSTDTQYF
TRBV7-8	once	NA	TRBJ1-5	TGTGCCAGCAGCTTAGTAGGGACAAGCAATCAGCCCCAGCATTTT	CASSLVGTSNQPQHF
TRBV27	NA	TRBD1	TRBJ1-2	TGTGCCAGCAGTCTCGACGGGACAGCAGGCTATGGCTACACCTTC	CASSLDGTAGYGYTF
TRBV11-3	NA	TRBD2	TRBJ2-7	TGTGCCAGCAGCCCGTGGGCTAGCGGGGGGGGAGAGAACGAGCAGTACTTC	CASSPWASGGGENEQYF
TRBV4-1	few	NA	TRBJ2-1	TGCGCCAGCAGCCAAGGGGCCAGCTCCTACAATGAGCAGTTCTTC	CASSQGASSYNEQFF
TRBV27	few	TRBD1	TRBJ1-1	TGTGCCAGCAGTTTTAAGGGGGCGAACACTGAAGCTTTCTTT	CASSFKGANTEAFF
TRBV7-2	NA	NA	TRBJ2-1	TGTGCCAGCAGCTCCTCACCTAACTACCACAATGAGCAGTTCTTC	CASSSSPNYHNEQFF
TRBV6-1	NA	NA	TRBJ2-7	TGTGCCAGCAGTGAAGCGGCAGGTACGGTCTACGAGCAGTACTTC	CASSEAAGTVYEQYF
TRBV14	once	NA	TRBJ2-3	TGTGCCAGCAGCCCTGCGGGATCTACAGATACGCAGTATTTT	CASSPAGSTDTQYF
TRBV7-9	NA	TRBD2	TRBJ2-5	TGTGCCAGCAGCCCCGCGGGGGGAGGACAAGAGACCCAGTACTTC	CASSPAGGGQETQYF
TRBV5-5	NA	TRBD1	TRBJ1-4	TGTGCCAGCAGCTGGACAGGGTCGGGGGAAAAACTGTTTTTT	CASSWTGSGEKLFF
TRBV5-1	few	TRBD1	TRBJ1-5	TGCGCCAGCAGCTTGGCAGGGGGCAGCAATCAGCCCCAGCATTTT	CASSLAGGSNQPQHF
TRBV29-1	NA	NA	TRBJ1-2	TGCAGCGTTGGAACCTCGGAGGATGGCTACACCTTC	CSVGTSEDGYTF
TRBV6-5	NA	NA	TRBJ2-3	TGTGCCAGCAGCCAACTAGAGCGCACAGATACGCAGTATTTT	CASSQLERTDTQYF
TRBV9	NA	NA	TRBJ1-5	TGTGCCAGCAGCGCGACAGGCAATCAGCCCCAGCATTTT	CASSATGNQPQHF
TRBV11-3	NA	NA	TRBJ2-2	TGTGCCAGCAGCTTAGATTCTGAGAGGACCGGGGAGCTGTTTTTT	CASSLDSERTGELFF
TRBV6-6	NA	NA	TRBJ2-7	TGTGCCAGCAGTTATTCGACGGGACACCTCTCCGAGCAGTACTTC	CASSYSTGHLSEQYF
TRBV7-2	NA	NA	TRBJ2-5	TGTGCCAGCAGCTTCGGGACTGGTAAAAAAGAGACCCAGTACTTC	CASSFGTGKKETQYF
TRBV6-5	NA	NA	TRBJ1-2	TGTGCCAGCAGCAACAGGGTGGACTATGGCTACACCTTC	CASSNRVDYGYTF
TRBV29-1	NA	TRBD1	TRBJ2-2	TGCAGCGTTGGCGACAGGGTACCCACCGGGGAGCTGTTTTTT	CSVGDRVPTGELFF
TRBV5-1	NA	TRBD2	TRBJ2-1	TGCGCCAGCAGCTTGCGACTAGCGGAAGGCAATGAGCAGTTCTTC	CASSLRLAEGNEQFF
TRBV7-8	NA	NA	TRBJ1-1	TGTGCCAGCACCCCAAGACAGCGCTCGTCCCTGGACACTGAAGCTTTCTTT	CASTPRQRSSLDTEAFF
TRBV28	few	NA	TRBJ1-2	TGTGCCAGCAGTCCCCCCGGGGGGAACTATGGCTACACCTTC	CASSPPGGNYGYTF
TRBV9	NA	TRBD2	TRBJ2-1	TGTGCCAGCAGCGTTAGCGGGGGGGGAAACAACAATGAGCAGTTCTTC	CASSVSGGGNNNEQFF
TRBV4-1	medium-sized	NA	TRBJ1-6	TGCGCCAGCAGCCAGGGCAGGGGATCACCCCTCCACTTT	CASSQGRGSPLHF
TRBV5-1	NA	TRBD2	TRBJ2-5	TGCGCCAGCAGCTTAACTGGGGTAGCGGGGGGAGAGACCCAGTACTTC	CASSLTGVAGGETQYF
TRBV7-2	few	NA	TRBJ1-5	TGTGCCAGCAGCTCAGGAGGTCTGGGGGCTCAGCCCCAGCATTTT	CASSSGGLGAQPQHF
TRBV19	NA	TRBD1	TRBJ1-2	TGTGCCAGTAGAGACAGGGGCTATGGCTACACCTTC	CASRDRGYGYTF
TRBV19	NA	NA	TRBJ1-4	TGTGCCAGTAGCAATCTTGGAGGTAGTGAAAAACTGTTTTTT	CASSNLGGSEKLFF
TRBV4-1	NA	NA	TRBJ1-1	TGCGCCAGCAGCCAGCGGGAAGGCACTGAAGCTTTCTTT	CASSQREGTEAFF
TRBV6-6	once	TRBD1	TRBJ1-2	TGTGCCAGCAGGGATGGGACAGCTAACTATGGCTACACCTTC	CASRDGTANYGYTF
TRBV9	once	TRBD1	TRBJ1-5	TGTGCCAGCAGCCGATCGACAGGGATCAATCAGCCCCAGCATTTT	CASSRSTGINQPQHF
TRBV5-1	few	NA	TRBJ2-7	TGCGCCAGCAGCTCCGACCCAAGGGGCGAGCAGTACTTC	CASSSDPRGEQYF
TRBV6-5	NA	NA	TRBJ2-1	TGTGCCAGCAGTTCCTGGACAGAGCAGTTCTTC	CASSSWTEQFF
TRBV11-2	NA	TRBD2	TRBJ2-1	TGTGCCAGCACCCCGAGACAAAGCGGGGTCTACAATGAGCAGTTCTTC	CASTPRQSGVYNEQFF